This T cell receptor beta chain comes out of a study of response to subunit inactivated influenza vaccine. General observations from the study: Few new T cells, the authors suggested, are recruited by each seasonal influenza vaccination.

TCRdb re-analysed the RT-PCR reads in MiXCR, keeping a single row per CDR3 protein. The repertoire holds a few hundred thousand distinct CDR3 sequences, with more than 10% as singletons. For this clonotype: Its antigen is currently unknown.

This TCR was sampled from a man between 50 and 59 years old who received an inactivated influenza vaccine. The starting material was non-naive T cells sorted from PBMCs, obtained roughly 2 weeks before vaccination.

The CDR3 spells CASIGGLSYNEQFF. CDR3 DNA: TGTGCCAGCATTGGGGGCCTATCCTACAATGAGCAGTTCTTC. The chain links TRBV6-1 to TRBJ2-1; TRBD1 is a possible D gene (6 bases). Per the germline V gene, CDR1 is MNHNS and CDR2 is SASEGT. This CDR3 is built from 14 residues. The germline V and J ends were trimmed by 7 bases and 1 base, with 11 bases remaining between them.